This T cell receptor (beta chain) was sequenced in a study of blood T cell repertoires in COVID-19. V was trimmed by 6 bases and J by 0 bases, leaving 9 bases between them. The CDR3 sequence is 15 residues long. Germline loops: CDR1 MDHEN, CDR2 SYDVKM. Source study methods: By means of reference gene primer amplification, nucleated cell counts were estimated. TCRdb keeps only in-frame clones here, not all; method: immunoSEQ multiplex PCR. That table supplies the V and J calls and clone size; D and trimming were determined from the DNA. The sample carries 120,000 or so clones, more than 60% recorded once.

This receptor was taken from a woman aged 70 to 79 with acute or convalescent COVID-19. The chain combines TRBV28 with TRBJ2-6; D not certain. Sequencing was done on a sample of peripheral blood. CDR3 sequence (DNA): TGTGCCAGCAGACTAAGGTTCTCTGGGGCCAACGTCCTGACTTTC. Translation: CASRLRFSGANVLTF.